Below, 14 T cell receptor beta chains from the same sample are listed, as sequenced in a study of blood T cell repertoires in COVID-19. Here immunoSEQ multiplex PCR was the method, and the copy in TCRdb shows in-frame clones only, minus some. The sample shows roughly 330,000 clones, 80% to 90% of them seen only once. Sequencing was done on a sample of PBMCs or T cells enriched from blood (not recorded which). The receptor set was obtained from a woman aged 18-30 years who had recovered from COVID-19.

This rearrangement joins TRBV2 to TRBJ1-2; D possibly corresponds to TRBD1 (6 bases). V was trimmed by 6 bases and J by 8 bases, leaving 16 bases between them. CDR1 is SNHLY and CDR2 is FYNNEI in the germline V gene. The CDR3 loop spans 13 amino acids. This CDR3 reads CASRLQGRGGYTF. CDR3 nucleotide sequence: TGTGCCAGCAGGCTACAGGGAAGAGGCGGCTACACCTTC.

This clone was detected only a few times. The rearrangement joins TRBV25-1 to TRBJ1-3, with D hard to call. The CDR3 consists of 15 residues. The V gene's germline CDR1 is MGHDK and CDR2 SYGVNS. Trimming took 3 bases from V and 0 from J, leaving 9 bases between them. The CDR3 spells CASSDVGVSGNTIYF. The CDR3 nucleotides are TGTGCCAGCAGTGATGTCGGGGTCTCTGGAAACACCATATATTTT.

The chain joins TRBV30 to TRBJ1-1; D not certain. Trimming removed 1 base at V and 2 bases at J, with 8 bases between. The CDR3 is made up of 13 amino acids. The germline CDR1 and CDR2 sequences are GTSNPN and SVGIG (reference sequence). CDR3 sequence (DNA): TGTGCCTGGAGTGGTCAGATTAACACTGAAGCTTTCTTT. Protein sequence: CAWSGQINTEAFF.

The rearrangement joins TRBV25-1 to TRBJ1-2; 7 nucleotides align to TRBD1. The CDR3 totals 16 residues. Looked up from germline, CDR1 is MGHDK and CDR2 is SYGVNS. V shed 3 bases, J shed 0 bases, and the junction held 7 bases outside the gene matches. The CDR3 is CASSDWQGGTNYGYTF. CDR3 bases: TGTGCCAGCAGTGATTGGCAGGGGGGCACTAACTATGGCTACACCTTC.

There are a few counts of this clone. The chain couples TRBV6-4 to TRBJ2-1; D may be TRBD2 (5 bases). Trimming left V 6 bases short and J 9 bases short, with 15 bases between. The germline V gene has CDR1 MRHNA and CDR2 SNTAGT. This CDR3 is built from 13 residues. The CDR3 reads CASSPTGRGEQFF. CDR3 DNA: TGTGCCAGCAGCCCTACTGGACGGGGTGAGCAGTTCTTC.

This sequence joins TRBV20-1 and TRBJ1-2, with a weak D call TRBD1 (5 bases). CDR1 and CDR2 (germline): DFQATT, SNEGSKA (reference sequence). The CDR3 is 11 amino acids. Trimming took off 5 bases at V and 8 bases at J, with 12 bases between the two ends. The CDR3 bases are TGCAGTGCTGGGGACTCCCGAGGCTACACCTTC. Its translation is CSAGDSRGYTF.

Only a few counts were recorded for this clone. The genes are TRBV7-9 and TRBJ2-1, with 8 nucleotides matching TRBD1. The germline gives CDR1 SEHNR, CDR2 FQNEAQ (reference sequence). V lost 0 bases and J lost 4; bases outside the gene matches: 2. This CDR3 has 15 residues. CDR3 nucleotide sequence: TGTGCCAGCAGCTTAGCGCAGGGGGCTTACAATGAGCAGTTCTTC. It is translated as CASSLAQGAYNEQFF.

This chain uses TRBV18 with TRBJ2-7; a possible D gene is TRBD2 (5 bases). Germline CDR1 KGHSH, CDR2 LQKENI. V was clipped by 6 bases and J by 6 bases, with 24 bases between them. The CDR3 is 16 amino acids. The CDR3 is CASSTLGGSLALEQYF. In DNA, the CDR3 is TGTGCCAGCTCCACACTAGGTGGCAGCTTAGCCCTCGAGCAGTACTTC.

The gene calls are TRBV4-2 and TRBJ1-4; 9 bases fit TRBD1. With V trimmed by 1 base and J by 11 bases, 5 bases remained unmatched. CDR3 length: 14 residues. The germline gives CDR1 LGHNA, CDR2 YNFKEQ. The CDR3 DNA is TGTGCCAGCAGCCAAGGGGACAGGGACGCCAAACTGTTTTTT. Translated: CASSQGDRDAKLFF.

The rearrangement links TRBV19 to TRBJ1-3; D is unclear. Germline CDR1 and CDR2: LNHDA and SQIVND (reference sequence). The CDR3 contains 14 residues. The germline V and J ends were trimmed by 2 bases and 0 bases, with 5 bases remaining between them. The CDR3 nucleotides are TGTGCCAGTAGTATACTCGGCTCTGGAAACACCATATATTTT. It translates to CASSILGSGNTIYF.

The rearrangement links TRBV4-1 to TRBJ2-3; 13 positions agree with TRBD2. The CDR3 loop spans 21 amino acids. The junction had 19 bases not matched to a gene; V was cut back by 5 bases and J by 2 bases. Germline-derived CDR1 and CDR2 are MGHRA and YSYEKL. CDR3 coding DNA: TGCGCCAGCAGCACCGAAACTAGCGGGAGGGCCGTCAGGTCGTCCACAGATACGCAGTATTTT. Translated, it gives CASSTETSGRAVRSSTDTQYF.

The CDR3 spells CASSSRQQGHEQYF. CDR3 nucleotide sequence: TGTGCCAGTAGTTCCCGGCAACAGGGCCACGAGCAGTACTTC. The V gene is TRBV19, the J gene TRBJ2-7, with a possible D match to TRBD1 (6 bases). Germline CDR1 reads LNHDA; CDR2 reads SQIVND (reference sequence). With 5 bases removed from V and 5 bases from J, the gap between germline ends came to 16 bases. CDR3 size: 14 residues.

The V call is TRBV18, the J call TRBJ2-1, with D perhaps matching TRBD2 (5 bases). V was pared by 6 bases and J by 7 bases, with 19 bases between. Germline loops: CDR1 KGHSH, CDR2 LQKENI. The CDR3 totals 15 residues. CDR3 sequence: CASSPPPGIENEQFF. DNA for the CDR3: TGTGCCAGCTCGCCCCCTCCCGGGATTGAGAATGAGCAGTTCTTC.

The chain is built from TRBV18 and TRBJ2-2; TRBD2 might be the D (6 bases). CDR3 length equals 16 residues. The germline V and J ends were trimmed by 1 base and 0 bases, with 9 bases remaining between them. The germline V gene has CDR1 KGHSH and CDR2 LQKENI. The CDR3 DNA sequence: TGTGCCAGCTCACCACTCGCTAGCGCGAACACCGGGGAGCTGTTTTTT. This encodes CASSPLASANTGELFF. The entire variable domain, with the rest obtained from reference TRBV18 and TRBJ2-2, is as follows: NAGVMQNPRHLVRRRGQEARLRCSPMKGHSHVYWYRQLPEEGLKFMVYLQKENIIDESGMPKERFSAEFPKEGPSILRIQQVVRGDSAAYFCASSPLASANTGELFFGEGSRLTVL.